The 23 T cell receptor beta chains below come from one sample, sequenced in a study of OX40 agonist ivuxolimab in advanced cancers. Method: immunoSEQ multiplex PCR; TCRdb's copy keeps in-frame clones and lacks some. The sample lists roughly 110,000 clones; roughly 90% were seen once. Specimen: CD4+ or CD8+ T cells sorted from blood, collected in a trial of the OX40 agonist ivuxolimab. These receptors originate from an adult with an advanced solid tumor such as melanoma, head and neck, liver or kidney cancer.

This chain uses TRBV28 with TRBJ2-5; 11 positions match TRBD2. The CDR3 runs 15 residues. The junction had 5 bases not matched to a gene; V was cut back by 3 bases and J by 5 bases. The germline V gene has CDR1 MDHEN and CDR2 SYDVKM. This CDR3 is CASSLQGLAVETQYF. Here the CDR3 DNA reads TGTGCCAGCAGTTTGCAGGGACTAGCGGTGGAGACCCAGTACTTC.

The rearrangement joins TRBV9 to TRBJ2-7, with D possibly matching TRBD1 (6 bases). The V gene lost 3 bases and the J gene lost 1 base, with 20 bases spanning the gap. Germline V gene data show CDR1 as SGDLS and CDR2 as YYNGEE. The CDR3 spans 17 residues. The CDR3 DNA is TGTGCCAGCAGCGCAAGAGGGCCAGGGGCCGGGTCCTACGAGCAGTACTTC. Amino acid sequence: CASSARGPGAGSYEQYF.

V and J are TRBV28 and TRBJ2-5, with a possible D match to TRBD2 (6 bases). The end of the DNA aligns better with TRBJ2-7, so the J call may be wrong. This CDR3 has 14 amino acids. Germline V gives CDR1 MDHEN, CDR2 SYDVKM. The CDR3 region is CASSSSGEFYEQYF. CDR3 nucleotide sequence: TGTGCCAGCAGTTCCTCGGGGGAATTCTACGAGCAGTACTTC.

The chain uses TRBV9 and TRBJ1-5; 10 positions match TRBD1. Germline assignment: CDR1 SGDLS and CDR2 YYNGEE. V trimming: 4 bases; J trimming: 4 bases; junction bases outside the gene matches: 2. The CDR3 runs to 14 residues. CDR3 nucleotides: TGTGCCAGCAGCCCGGACAGGGGGAATCAGCCCCAGCATTTT. Its protein is CASSPDRGNQPQHF.

This rearrangement joins TRBV18 to TRBJ1-1; D perhaps matches TRBD1 (6 bases). The CDR3 has 13 residues. Germline CDR1 and CDR2: KGHSH and LQKENI. Trimming cost V 5 bases and J 6 bases, with 13 bases left between them. The CDR3: CASSGPGGPEAFF. The CDR3 DNA reads as TGTGCCAGCTCAGGACCGGGGGGCCCTGAAGCTTTCTTT.

The gene calls are TRBV11-1 and TRBJ1-1; TRBD1 matches 7 bases. The V segment lost 6 bases and the J segment 1 base; nucleotides outside the gene matches: 20. CDR1 and CDR2 (germline): SGHAT, FQDESV (reference sequence). CDR3 size: 19 residues. The CDR3 loop reads CASRGDRTNLNRGNTEAFF. CDR3 coding DNA: TGTGCCAGCAGGGGGGACCGGACGAACCTAAACAGGGGGAACACTGAAGCTTTCTTT.

Concerning this clone: Other DNA sequences in the same sample also yield this CDR3. This chain connects TRBV11-3 to TRBJ2-7; D uncertain. CDR3 length: 16 residues. The V end lost 5 bases, the J end lost 4 bases, and 21 bases lay between the germline ends. Germline CDR1 and CDR2: SGHNT and YENEEA. In nucleotides, the CDR3 is TGTGCCAGCAGCCCAAGAGTCTCCAATCGGCGATACGAGCAGTACTTC. Its translation is CASSPRVSNRRYEQYF.

This chain links TRBV6-5 with TRBJ2-7, with D possibly being TRBD2 (5 bases). Germline V gene lookup returns CDR1 MNHEY and CDR2 SVGAGI. With 6 bases removed from V and 5 bases from J, the gap between germline ends came to 17 bases. This CDR3 spans 14 amino acids. The CDR3 protein is CASRLTGSADEQYF. CDR3 DNA sequence: TGTGCCAGCAGGCTAACGGGGTCGGCCGACGAGCAGTACTTC.

This chain joins TRBV28 and TRBJ1-5; D perhaps matches TRBD1 (6 bases). Per germline, CDR1 MDHEN and CDR2 SYDVKM. The CDR3 covers 17 residues. V dropped 4 bases and J dropped 2 bases, with 18 bases sitting between them. The CDR3 loop is CASSSPGASDGNQPQHF. The CDR3 region has the DNA TGTGCCAGCAGTTCACCGGGGGCCTCGGACGGCAATCAGCCCCAGCATTTT.

The chain carries TRBV25-1 and TRBJ1-1; unclear D gene. V shed 5 bases and J shed 1 base, with 14 bases lying between them. This CDR3 is built from 15 residues. Germline lookup yields CDR1 MGHDK and CDR2 SYGVNS. The CDR3 nucleotides read TGTGCCAGCAGTCCCTTAGGGTCAGGGAACACTGAAGCTTTCTTT. Protein: CASSPLGSGNTEAFF.

The rearrangement joins TRBV28 to TRBJ1-2; 7 bases match TRBD1. The CDR3 contains 15 residues. The germline V gene has CDR1 MDHEN and CDR2 SYDVKM. Germline trimming cut 7 bases from V and 4 bases from J; bases unmatched to any gene: 12. The CDR3 nucleotides are TGTGCCAGCACCTTGGATAGGGGGCGCCCCTATGGCTACACCTTC. Amino acids: CASTLDRGRPYGYTF.

This chain links TRBV30 with TRBJ2-7; 9 bases map to TRBD1. CDR3 size: 12 residues. CDR1 is GTSNPN and CDR2 is SVGIG in the germline V gene (reference sequence). Losses at the gene ends were 5 bases for V and 5 bases for J; bases not matched to a gene: 4. This CDR3 is CAWGTGTHEQYF. CDR3 sequence (DNA): TGTGCCTGGGGGACAGGGACCCACGAGCAGTACTTC.

The V and J genes are TRBV19 and TRBJ2-7, with 12 positions matching TRBD2. This CDR3 is 17 amino acids long. CDR1 is LNHDA and CDR2 is SQIVND in the germline V gene (reference sequence). Trimming took 5 bases from V and 5 from J; bases not matched to a gene: 13. The CDR3 nucleotides are TGTGCCAGTAGTGCCAGAAATACTAGCGGGAGGATCCACGAGCAGTACTTC. Amino acid sequence: CASSARNTSGRIHEQYF.

The rearrangement uses TRBV19 and TRBJ2-1; D possibly corresponds to TRBD1 (5 bases). This CDR3 spans 14 amino acids. Germline V gene data show CDR1 as LNHDA and CDR2 as SQIVND (reference sequence). V was shortened by 2 bases and J by 4 bases, with 9 bases between the two germline ends. The CDR3 bases are TGTGCCAGTAGTATATCGACAGCTTACAATGAGCAGTTCTTC. Its translation: CASSISTAYNEQFF.

Regarding this clone: The junction does not match germline at one end; this may be a read error. The rearrangement uses TRBV7-7 and TRBJ2-1; a possible D gene is TRBD1 (6 bases). Germline lookup yields CDR1 SSHAT and CDR2 FNYEAQ (reference sequence). The CDR3 has 17 amino acids. CDR3 DNA sequence: TGTGCTAGCAGCTTATTCCCGGGACAACGCTCCTACAATGAGCAGTTCTTC. This codes for CASSLFPGQRSYNEQFF.

The chain is built from TRBV7-3 and TRBJ2-2; D gene uncertain. This CDR3 has 13 amino acids. Germline CDR1 reads SGHTA; CDR2 reads FQGTGA. The germline V and J ends were trimmed by 2 bases and 7 bases, with 8 bases remaining between them. The CDR3 DNA sequence: TGTGCCAGCAGCTTATCCATAAGCGGGGAGCTGTTTTTT. Protein: CASSLSISGELFF.

The chain carries TRBV7-6 and TRBJ2-7; either TRBD1 or TRBD2 may supply D (5 bases each). The V gene's germline CDR1 is SGHVS and CDR2 FNYEAQ. This CDR3 comprises 16 residues. Trimming stripped 3 bases from V and 2 bases from J, with 17 bases between. Written as DNA, the CDR3 is TGTGCCAGCAGCTTGACCTCGGGACCGCGGCCCTACGAGCAGTACTTC. Amino acids: CASSLTSGPRPYEQYF.

This chain connects TRBV29-1 to TRBJ2-5, with D unclear. The assigned J gene may be wrong: the sequence end matches TRBJ2-7 better. The length of the CDR3 is 11 residues. Germline V gene sequence: CDR1 SQVTM, CDR2 ANQGSEA. CDR3 amino acids: CSVSDPYEQYF. CDR3 in DNA: TGCAGCGTTTCGGACCCCTACGAGCAGTACTTC.

V usage is TRBV7-9 and J usage is TRBJ2-3; D gene ambiguous. The germline V gene has CDR1 SEHNR and CDR2 FQNEAQ (reference sequence). V was cut by 1 base and J by 13 bases, with 18 bases left in between. This CDR3 has 14 amino acids. The CDR3 loop is CASSLETAVVLEYF. DNA of the CDR3: TGTGCCAGCAGCTTAGAAACTGCGGTGGTGTTGGAGTATTTT. The whole variable domain, filled in from reference TRBV7-9 and TRBJ2-3, reads DTGVSQNPRHKITKRGQNVTFRCDPISEHNRLYWYRQTLGQGPEFLTYFQNEAQLEKSRLLSDRFSAERPKGSFSTLEIQRTEQGDSAMYLCASSLETAVVLEYFGPGTRLTVL.

The chain uses TRBV5-1 and TRBJ1-1; possibly TRBD1 for D (5 bases). Germline assignment: CDR1 SGHRS and CDR2 YFSETQ. The V end was cut by 0 bases, the J end by 0 bases, with 9 bases between. The CDR3 covers 15 residues. This CDR3 is CASSLAPGVNTEAFF. The CDR3 nucleotides read TGCGCCAGCAGCTTGGCGCCGGGGGTGAACACTGAAGCTTTCTTT.

This chain uses TRBV28 with TRBJ1-5; D call uncertain. The CDR3 contains 16 residues. The V gene's germline CDR1 is MDHEN and CDR2 SYDVKM. Trimming stripped 3 bases from V and 4 bases from J, with 16 bases between. CDR3 DNA sequence: TGTGCCAGCAGTTTTCCCGTGGGAGGTGCTAATCAGCCCCAGCATTTT. It translates to CASSFPVGGANQPQHF. The full variable domain, rest sourced from reference TRBV28 and TRBJ1-5, is DVKVTQSSRYLVKRTGEKVFLECVQDMDHENMFWYRQDPGLGLRLIYFSYDVKMKEKGDIPEGYSVSREKKERFSLILESASTNQTSMYLCASSFPVGGANQPQHFGDGTRLSIL.

This chain joins TRBV7-3 and TRBJ2-3, with no clear D. The germline CDR1 and CDR2 sequences are SGHTA and FQGTGA. Trimming cost V 4 bases and J 3 bases, with 11 bases left between them. There are 14 residues in the CDR3. CDR3 amino acids: CASSSLGSTDTQYF. As DNA, the CDR3 is TGTGCCAGCAGCTCCCTGGGCTCGACAGATACGCAGTATTTT.

The V call is TRBV27, the J call TRBJ2-2; possibly TRBD1 for D (6 bases). Trimming shortened V by 0 bases and J by 9 bases, and 11 bases separated the two germline ends. The CDR3 runs 14 residues. CDR1 and CDR2 from the germline V gene are MNHEY and SMNVEV (reference sequence). The CDR3 sequence: CASSLSLGHRELFF. CDR3 sequence (DNA): TGTGCCAGCAGTTTATCGTTGGGACACCGGGAGCTGTTTTTT.